The 26 T cell receptor beta chains presented below share a single source sample, sequenced in a study of blood T cell repertoires in COVID-19 (TCRdb year 2020). Libraries were prepared through the immunoSEQ multiplex PCR assay. What TCRdb holds here is the immuneACCESS table cut down to in-frame rearrangements. Part of the clones is not present; checked against another copy, under half of the missing clones reflect an unresolved V gene, and the others are unexplained. The sample data list fewer than 300,000 clones, and about 83% of these were observed just once. The ten most abundant clones make up around 10% of the sample. The source material was peripheral blood. These receptors originate from a woman in her 50s who had recovered from COVID-19.

This chain uses TRBV20-1 with TRBJ2-7; D uncertain. V dropped 3 bases and J dropped 3 bases, with 12 bases sitting between them. This CDR3 has 13 residues. Per germline, CDR1 DFQATT and CDR2 SNEGSKA (reference sequence). The CDR3 sequence is CSASNLLDYEQYF. Here the CDR3 DNA reads TGCAGTGCTAGTAATCTCTTAGACTACGAGCAGTACTTC.

J is TRBJ2-3 and V is TRBV19, with 8 bases lining up with TRBD2. Germline assignment: CDR1 LNHDA and CDR2 SQIVND (reference sequence). The V segment lost 3 bases and the J segment 2 bases; nucleotides outside the gene matches: 4. The CDR3 loop spans 15 amino acids. CDR3 in DNA: TGTGCCAGTAGTATTCGTAGCGGGGACACAGATACGCAGTATTTT. Amino acids: CASSIRSGDTDTQYF.

The chain has TRBV30 and TRBJ2-2, with 11 bases matching TRBD2. Germline trimming cut 3 bases from V and 9 bases from J; bases unmatched to any gene: 9. Germline V gives CDR1 GTSNPN, CDR2 SVGIG (reference sequence). The CDR3 extends over 15 amino acids. The CDR3 reads CAWRLSGGASRELFF. In DNA form, the CDR3 reads TGTGCCTGGAGACTTAGCGGGGGGGCGAGCCGGGAGCTGTTTTTT.

The rearrangement uses TRBV28 and TRBJ2-5; 8 bases fit TRBD2. Trimming cost V 7 bases and J 5 bases; bases outside gene matches: 9. There are 14 residues in the CDR3. Looked up from germline, CDR1 is MDHEN and CDR2 is SYDVKM. CDR3 protein: CASTDGGAEETQYF. The CDR3 nucleotides are TGTGCCAGCACCGACGGGGGGGCCGAGGAGACCCAGTACTTC.

This clone appeared once. This chain links TRBV10-3 with TRBJ2-7; 8 bases line up with TRBD2. The trim removed 7 bases at V and 6 bases at J, leaving 14 bases unmatched. The CDR3 extends over 15 amino acids. Germline V gives CDR1 ENHRY, CDR2 SYGVKD. The CDR3 spells CAINDMPSGPGEQYF. CDR3 coding DNA: TGTGCCATCAACGATATGCCTAGCGGGCCTGGCGAGCAGTACTTC.

J is TRBJ1-1 and V is TRBV27; D unresolved. The V gene's germline CDR1 is MNHEY and CDR2 SMNVEV (reference sequence). Trimming pared 5 bases from V and 3 bases from J, leaving 13 bases between. The CDR3 runs to 14 residues. As DNA, the CDR3 is TGTGCCAGCAGTACCCGACAAGCTCACACTGAAGCTTTCTTT. Its protein is CASSTRQAHTEAFF.

This chain links TRBV19 with TRBJ2-5; D might be TRBD1 (6 bases). Germline lookup yields CDR1 LNHDA and CDR2 SQIVND (reference sequence). The ends were cut back, 6 bases at V and 3 bases at J, with 17 bases in the middle. This CDR3 comprises 15 residues. The CDR3 DNA follows: TGTGCCAGTAGCCGAACCGGGACAAATGAAGAGACCCAGTACTTC. As protein: CASSRTGTNEETQYF.

For this clone: Given a much more abundant clone one base away, this may be a read error. This rearrangement joins TRBV11-2 to TRBJ2-7; TRBD1 is a possible D gene (5 bases). The CDR3 covers 13 residues. Per germline, CDR1 SGHAT and CDR2 FQNNGV. Trimming cost V 5 bases and J 4 bases, with 12 bases left between them. For the CDR3, the DNA is TGTGCCAGCAGCCCGACAGATACTTACGAGCAGTACTTC. The encoded protein is CASSPTDTYEQYF.

The chain uses TRBV7-2 and TRBJ2-7, with 7 positions matching TRBD1. V lost 1 base and J lost 5; bases outside the gene matches: 5. The CDR3 consists of 14 residues. In germline, CDR1 is SGHTA, CDR2 FQGNSA. The CDR3 coding sequence is TGTGCCAGCAGCTTAGGACGAACAGGGGACGAGCAGTACTTC. Translation: CASSLGRTGDEQYF.

The chain links TRBV5-1 to TRBJ2-2; TRBD2 might be the D (6 bases). V lost 2 bases to trimming and J lost 8 bases, with 16 bases between them. CDR1 SGHRS and CDR2 YFSETQ come from the germline V gene. The CDR3 sequence is 15 residues long. In DNA, the CDR3 is TGCGCCAGCAGCTTCGGAGGGACCATGGCTGGGGAGCTGTTTTTT. It is translated as CASSFGGTMAGELFF.

The chain links TRBV7-2 to TRBJ2-1; TRBD2 might be the D (5 bases). Deletions cut 7 bases from V and 0 bases from J, with 10 bases between. CDR3 length: 14 amino acids. CDR1 is SGHTA, CDR2 FQGNSA, per germline. CDR3 nucleotides: TGTGCCAGCAAAGTACGGGGCTCCTACAATGAGCAGTTCTTC. This translates into CASKVRGSYNEQFF.

The genes are TRBV27 and TRBJ2-7; 10 bases align to TRBD2. J gave up 3 bases and V 4 bases, and 9 bases lay outside the gene matches. In germline, CDR1 is MNHEY, CDR2 SMNVEV (reference sequence). The CDR3 runs to 16 residues. The CDR3 coding sequence is TGTGCCAGCAGTTCCTTTTCCACTAGCGGGGTCTACGAGCAGTACTTC. It is translated as CASSSFSTSGVYEQYF.

The V and J genes are TRBV30 and TRBJ2-5; 12 bases fit TRBD1. Trimming cost V 1 base and J 2 bases; bases outside gene matches: 14. Germline loops: CDR1 GTSNPN, CDR2 SVGIG (reference sequence). CDR3 length: 19 residues. CDR3 region: CAWSDPLGQGAVQQETQYF. CDR3 DNA sequence: TGTGCCTGGAGTGACCCTCTGGGACAGGGGGCGGTTCAGCAAGAGACCCAGTACTTC.

The rearrangement joins TRBV6-1 to TRBJ2-2, with no clear D. CDR1 and CDR2 (germline): MNHNS, SASEGT. The ends were cut back, 2 bases at V and 3 bases at J, with 10 bases in the middle. CDR3 length equals 15 residues. The CDR3 DNA follows: TGTGCCAGCAGTGAATCGGTGTCTTACACCGGGGAGCTGTTTTTT. Translating gives CASSESVSYTGELFF.

This clone was detected once. The chain carries TRBV19 and TRBJ1-1; 9 bases are a match to TRBD1. The trim removed 6 bases at V and 0 bases at J, leaving 11 bases unmatched. The CDR3 sequence is 17 residues long. Germline assignment: CDR1 LNHDA and CDR2 SQIVND (reference sequence). The CDR3 DNA reads as TGTGCCAGTAGAACCGGGACAGGGCGATCCATGAACACTGAAGCTTTCTTT. It encodes CASRTGTGRSMNTEAFF.

The V and J genes are TRBV10-3 and TRBJ2-3; a weak D match, TRBD2 (6 bases). V was cut by 6 bases and J by 1 base, with 14 bases left in between. The CDR3 runs 15 residues. Germline loops: CDR1 ENHRY, CDR2 SYGVKD. DNA of the CDR3: TGTGCCATCAGGTCCGGGACTGGAGGCACAGATACGCAGTATTTT. This codes for CAIRSGTGGTDTQYF.

V is TRBV28 and J is TRBJ2-1; TRBD2 is a possible D gene (5 bases). The germline CDR1 and CDR2 sequences are MDHEN and SYDVKM. V dropped 8 bases and J dropped 6 bases, with 11 bases sitting between them. The CDR3 runs 12 residues. DNA for the CDR3: TGTGCCAGCTTCGGGGTTGGCAATGAGCAGTTCTTC. This translates into CASFGVGNEQFF.

This clone showed up many times. The chain recombines TRBV5-8 with TRBJ2-1, with 14 bases aligning to TRBD2. CDR3 length equals 14 residues. Germline-derived CDR1 and CDR2 are SGHTS and YDEGEE. V lost 4 bases, J lost 15 bases, and 9 bases stayed unmatched. The CDR3 reads CASSARLAGGPTFF. Here the CDR3 DNA reads TGTGCCAGCAGCGCCAGACTAGCGGGGGGGCCGACGTTCTTC.

This chain joins TRBV7-9 and TRBJ2-1; a possible D gene is TRBD1 (6 bases). The CDR3 has 18 residues. V was trimmed by 1 base and J by 0 bases, leaving 16 bases between them. CDR1 is SEHNR, CDR2 FQNEAQ, per germline (reference sequence). For the CDR3, the DNA is TGTGCCAGCAGCTTAGTCTCGGGTGACAGGAGCTCCTACAATGAGCAGTTCTTC. Its translation: CASSLVSGDRSSYNEQFF.

The chain links TRBV28 to TRBJ1-2; D call uncertain. This CDR3 contains 18 residues. Germline V gene sequence: CDR1 MDHEN, CDR2 SYDVKM. The ends were cut back, 6 bases at V and 0 bases at J, with 23 bases in the middle. The CDR3: CASRPPNTGIDANYGYTF. The CDR3 nucleotides read TGTGCCAGCAGACCCCCCAATACCGGGATTGACGCTAACTATGGCTACACCTTC.

This clone was counted a single time. The chain uses TRBV4-3 and TRBJ2-3; the D gene is possibly TRBD2 (6 bases). Germline CDR1 is LGHNA and CDR2 is YSLEER. The CDR3 totals 16 residues. V gave up 1 base and J gave up 2 bases, with 13 bases separating them. The CDR3 here is CASSQVFPGVTDTQYF. In nucleotides, the CDR3 is TGCGCCAGCAGCCAAGTCTTTCCGGGAGTCACAGATACGCAGTATTTT.

The chain recombines TRBV19 with TRBJ2-7; 7 bases line up with TRBD1. V trimming: 1 base; J trimming: 0 bases; junction bases outside the gene matches: 6. The CDR3 runs to 16 residues. Germline CDR1 reads LNHDA; CDR2 reads SQIVND (reference sequence). Here the CDR3 reads CASSIGGTVTSYEQYF. The CDR3 DNA follows: TGTGCCAGTAGTATAGGAGGGACAGTAACCTCCTACGAGCAGTACTTC.

In its sample, this clone was seen a few times. This chain connects TRBV14 to TRBJ1-6, with 7 bases fitting TRBD1. CDR1 is SGHDN, CDR2 FVKESK, per germline. V gave up 1 base and J gave up 10 bases; unmatched junction bases: 16. The length of the CDR3 is 18 residues. The CDR3 region is CASSQVQDYRDRGSPLHF. The CDR3, as DNA: TGTGCCAGCAGCCAAGTACAGGACTACAGGGACAGAGGATCACCCCTCCACTTT.

The chain links TRBV29-1 to TRBJ2-5; 9 bases match TRBD2. CDR1 SQVTM and CDR2 ANQGSEA come from the germline V gene. The CDR3 has 15 amino acids. V shed 2 bases and J 4 bases; nucleotides not matched to a gene: 8. CDR3 coding DNA: TGCAGCGTTGAAAAACTGCGGGAGGGGGGAGAGACCCAGTACTTC. Encoded protein: CSVEKLREGGETQYF.

The rearrangement uses TRBV3-1 (or the pseudogene TRBV3-2) and TRBJ2-7, with TRBD1 matching over 9 bases. CDR1 is LGHDT, CDR2 YNNKEL, per germline (reference sequence). Losses at the gene ends were 1 base for V and 0 bases for J; bases not matched to a gene: 1. This CDR3 has 15 amino acids. The CDR3 is CASSQAGQGSYEQYF. The CDR3, as DNA: TGTGCCAGCAGCCAAGCGGGACAGGGCTCCTACGAGCAGTACTTC.

This chain links TRBV5-1 with TRBJ2-2; 8 bases align to TRBD1. This CDR3 comprises 16 residues. The V segment lost 0 bases and the J segment 3 bases; nucleotides outside the gene matches: 4. CDR1 and CDR2 from the germline V gene are SGHRS and YFSETQ. The CDR3 sequence: CASSLGTGYYTGELFF. The CDR3, as DNA: TGCGCCAGCAGCTTGGGGACAGGGTATTACACCGGGGAGCTGTTTTTT. Combining the CDR3 with reference TRBV5-1 and TRBJ2-2 gives the whole variable domain KAGVTQTPRYLIKTRGQQVTLSCSPISGHRSVSWYQQTPGQGLQFLFEYFSETQRNKGNFPGRFSGRQFSNSRSEMNVSTLELGDSALYLCASSLGTGYYTGELFFGEGSRLTVL.